This TCR beta chain is from a study of neurological immune-mediated disorders. This clonotype was counted at least ten times. Antigen specificity is unknown. Overall study findings and caveats: One related-CDR3 cluster, found by phylogenetic grouping, held repertoires of 18 of 34 multiple sclerosis patients and is a possible signature.

The CDR3 has 15 residues. V shed 5 bases and J 3 bases; nucleotides not matched to a gene: 6. CDR1 is SGHVS and CDR2 is FNYEAQ in the germline V gene. TCRdb re-called the 5' RACE reads through MiXCR, storing one row per CDR3 protein. The table has 20,000 to 25,000 distinct CDR3 sequences, 17% seen once. The specimen sequenced was CD8+ T cells from blood. The sequence was obtained from a woman in her late teens or twenties with multiple sclerosis. The gene calls are TRBV7-6 and TRBJ1-1; 10 nucleotides line up with TRBD1. The DNA of the CDR3 is TGTGCCAGCAGCGGAGGTGGACAGGGGGACACTGAAGCTTTCTTT. Its protein is CASSGGGQGDTEAFF.